The 32 T cell receptor beta chains given below trace back to one sample, sequenced in a study of long-term antiretroviral therapy in people with HIV. Assay version v3.0 of immunoSEQ was used, and it was run at survey level. The data were produced by immunoSEQ multiplex PCR, yet TCRdb's version contains in-frame clones alone and is incomplete. Altogether around 35,000 clones are present, 97% being singletons, with the ten largest covering just under 3%. The sample in question was unsorted PBMCs, obtained 6.9 years after starting antiretroviral therapy. The source is a young man with HIV.

In DNA, the CDR3 is TGTGCCAGCTGGGACGGTGAAGCTTTCTTT. This translates into CASWDGEAFF. V usage is TRBV6-1 and J usage is TRBJ1-1; D may be TRBD1 (5 bases). V lost 8 bases, J lost 7 bases, and 8 bases lay in between. This CDR3 is built from 10 residues. The V gene's germline CDR1 is MNHNS and CDR2 SASEGT.

The chain recombines TRBV7-6 with TRBJ2-2; TRBD2 matches 12 bases. The germline CDR1 and CDR2 sequences are SGHVS and FNYEAQ. The V and J ends lost 5 bases and 3 bases, in that order; junction bases with no gene match: 13. The CDR3 has 19 amino acids. The CDR3 is CASSPRLAGAKRDTGELFF. The CDR3, as DNA: TGTGCCAGCAGCCCCAGACTAGCGGGGGCTAAGAGGGACACCGGGGAGCTGTTTTTT. The full variable domain, its missing parts supplied by reference TRBV7-6 and TRBJ2-2, is GAGVSQSPRYKVTKRGQDVALRCDPISGHVSLYWYRQALGQGPEFLTYFNYEAQQDKSGLPNDRFSAERPEGSISTLTIQRTEQRDSAMYRCASSPRLAGAKRDTGELFFGEGSRLTVL.

The chain couples TRBV7-9 to TRBJ2-2; 8 positions agree with TRBD1. Germline V lookup: CDR1 SEHNR, CDR2 FQNEAQ (reference sequence). CDR3 length: 16 amino acids. V dropped 6 bases and J dropped 4; count of bases not matched to a gene: 10. The CDR3 nucleotides read TGTGCCAGCAGTCCGGGCAGGGGGCGAGGCACCGGGGAGCTGTTTTTT. This codes for CASSPGRGRGTGELFF.

The J gene is TRBJ1-2, the V gene TRBV5-6; 7 bases line up with TRBD1. V lost 2 bases, J lost 0 bases, and 4 bases stayed unmatched. The germline V gene has CDR1 SGHDT and CDR2 YYEEEE. The CDR3 loop spans 15 amino acids. In DNA form, the CDR3 reads TGTGCCAGCAGCTTTCGGGACAGCCCTAACTATGGCTACACCTTC. The encoded protein is CASSFRDSPNYGYTF.

The chain couples TRBV9 to TRBJ1-1, with 12 bases lining up with TRBD1. Germline assignment: CDR1 SGDLS and CDR2 YYNGEE. With V trimmed by 2 bases and J by 2 bases, 4 bases remained unmatched. This CDR3 has 16 residues. CDR3 in DNA: TGTGCCAGCAGCGTCGGGACAGGGGGCATAAACACTGAAGCTTTCTTT. It translates to CASSVGTGGINTEAFF.

The V gene is TRBV5-3, the J gene TRBJ2-2; perhaps D is TRBD1 or TRBD2 (5 bases each). TRBV5-3 is reported as an ORF; its role is uncertain. Trimming cost V 4 bases and J 4 bases, with 20 bases left between them. The CDR3 contains 17 residues. The CDR3 coding sequence is TGTGCCAGAAGCCCAGATGGGCAGGGTCGGGGCACCGGGGAGCTGTTTTTT. This encodes CARSPDGQGRGTGELFF.

The CDR3 coding sequence is TGTGCCAGCAGGGGGGCTAGAGGAGGGGAGATTTTGAGGAGAGATACGCAGTATTTT. Its protein is CASRGARGGEILRRDTQYF. The genes are TRBV2 and TRBJ2-3; tentatively, D is TRBD1 or TRBD2 (6 bases each). This CDR3 comprises 19 residues. CDR1 and CDR2 (germline): SNHLY, FYNNEI. V gave up 6 bases and J gave up 5 bases, with 30 bases separating them.

The chain joins TRBV6-5 to TRBJ1-1; D call uncertain. This CDR3 is built from 13 residues. V lost 4 bases and J lost 2, with 8 bases in between. CDR1 and CDR2 (germline): MNHEY, SVGAGI. CDR3 nucleotides: TGTGCCAGCAGTTCCCTGGACAACACTGAAGCTTTCTTT. It encodes CASSSLDNTEAFF.

The chain joins TRBV5-6 to TRBJ2-5; TRBD1 is a possible D gene (6 bases). The CDR3 extends over 15 amino acids. Germline CDR1 and CDR2: SGHDT and YYEEEE. Between the trimmed V and J ends, which lost 4 bases and 1 base, there was a span of 14 bases. The CDR3 loop reads CASSIFRDIQETQYF. As DNA, the CDR3 is TGTGCCAGCAGCATTTTCCGGGACATCCAAGAGACCCAGTACTTC.

The rearrangement links TRBV27 to TRBJ2-3; tentative D call: TRBD1 (6 bases). CDR1 and CDR2 from the germline V gene are MNHEY and SMNVEV (reference sequence). This CDR3 comprises 12 residues. Trimming left V 4 bases short and J 14 bases short, with 16 bases between. CDR3 in amino acids: CASSSQGLIWYF. The CDR3 DNA is TGTGCCAGCAGTTCTCAGGGGTTAATTTGGTATTTT.

The genes are TRBV2 and TRBJ1-1, with 8 bases fitting TRBD1. The CDR3 has 13 amino acids. V was clipped by 7 bases and J by 5 bases; unmatched bases: 6. Looked up from germline, CDR1 is SNHLY and CDR2 is FYNNEI. The CDR3 loop is CASTGQGRTEAFF. In DNA form, the CDR3 reads TGTGCCAGCACCGGACAGGGTAGGACTGAAGCTTTCTTT.

This sequence joins TRBV4-3 and TRBJ2-3, with a tentative D call TRBD2 (6 bases). Trimming removed 0 bases from V and 8 bases from J, with 9 bases in between. The CDR3 extends over 13 amino acids. CDR1 is LGHNA, CDR2 YSLEER, per germline. For the CDR3, the DNA is TGCGCCAGCAGCCAAGATTTGGAGGGTACGCAGTATTTT. It translates to CASSQDLEGTQYF.

J is TRBJ2-3 and V is TRBV6-6; D remains unclear. This CDR3 contains 12 residues. V was pared by 8 bases and J by 1 base, with 7 bases between. Germline assignment: CDR1 MNHNY and CDR2 SVGAGI (reference sequence). The CDR3 coding sequence is TGTGCCAGCCATTGGGGCACAGATACGCAGTATTTT. Amino acids: CASHWGTDTQYF.

This chain joins TRBV27 and TRBJ2-5; D is uncertain. V gave up 10 bases and J gave up 5 bases, with 17 bases separating them. CDR3 size: 13 residues. Germline CDR1 MNHEY, CDR2 SMNVEV (reference sequence). The CDR3 DNA reads as TGTGCCACCGCACCTTTTGGGTGGGAGACCCAGTACTTC. Translated, it gives CATAPFGWETQYF.

This sequence joins TRBV5-6 and TRBJ2-7, with D unclear. Trimming took off 4 bases at V and 0 bases at J, with 14 bases between the two ends. This CDR3 is built from 15 residues. Per germline, CDR1 SGHDT and CDR2 YYEEEE. CDR3 loop: CASSEVVRSSYEQYF. In DNA, the CDR3 is TGTGCCAGCAGCGAGGTTGTCCGCAGCTCCTACGAGCAGTACTTC.

V and J are TRBV6-1 and TRBJ2-4; D remains unclear. The CDR3 runs 13 residues. V lost 8 bases, J lost 0 bases, and 8 bases lay in between. Germline V gives CDR1 MNHNS, CDR2 SASEGT. The CDR3 reads CASSPIAKNIQYF. CDR3 DNA: TGTGCCAGCTCGCCGATAGCCAAAAACATTCAGTACTTC.

V and J are TRBV6-1 and TRBJ1-1; D remains unclear. CDR3 size: 12 residues. Germline CDR1 MNHNS, CDR2 SASEGT. Trimming took 6 bases from V and 6 from J, leaving 11 bases between them. The CDR3: CASRRVGAEAFF. Written as DNA, the CDR3 is TGTGCCAGCAGGCGGGTTGGGGCTGAAGCTTTCTTT.

This clone was observed a handful of times. The rearrangement uses TRBV6-1 and TRBJ1-1, with 9 bases lining up with TRBD1. CDR1 and CDR2 (germline): MNHNS, SASEGT. J gave up 4 bases and V 5 bases, and 8 bases lay outside the gene matches. This CDR3 spans 15 amino acids. Written as DNA, the CDR3 is TGTGCCAGCAGTCGGGCTAGGGGACAGGGCACTGAAGCTTTCTTT. Its protein product is CASSRARGQGTEAFF.

The J gene is TRBJ2-3, the V gene TRBV6-6; 8 bases are shared with TRBD2. Losses at the gene ends were 6 bases for V and 4 bases for J; bases not matched to a gene: 3. CDR3 size: 13 residues. The germline gives CDR1 MNHNY, CDR2 SVGAGI (reference sequence). CDR3 sequence (DNA): TGTGCCAGCAGCCGGACTAGCCCAGATACGCAGTATTTT. Protein: CASSRTSPDTQYF.

The chain's CDR3 is CASSSLISGKEEDTQYF. CDR3 coding DNA: TGTGCCAGCAGCTCCCTTATTAGCGGGAAAGAGGAAGATACGCAGTATTTT. The chain combines TRBV5-6 with TRBJ2-3; 8 bases are a match to TRBD2. V shed 3 bases and J 5 bases; nucleotides not matched to a gene: 14. CDR3 length equals 17 residues. Germline CDR1 reads SGHDT; CDR2 reads YYEEEE.

The chain employs TRBV7-3 and TRBJ2-3; 7 bases agree with TRBD2. The V gene end was trimmed by 3 bases and the J gene end by 0 bases; junction bases not matched to a gene: 3. This CDR3 contains 15 residues. Germline V lookup: CDR1 SGHTA, CDR2 FQGTGA. The CDR3: CASSLISGSTDTQYF. The CDR3 bases are TGTGCCAGCAGCTTGATTAGCGGGAGCACAGATACGCAGTATTTT.

The chain employs TRBV2 and TRBJ1-2; D possibly corresponds to TRBD1 (6 bases). CDR1 and CDR2 (germline): SNHLY, FYNNEI. The CDR3 sequence is 14 residues long. The V end lost 4 bases, the J end lost 6 bases, and 15 bases lay between the germline ends. CDR3 DNA sequence: TGTGCCAGCAGTGCTTACAGGGCCAGCGATGGCTACACCTTC. Translated, it gives CASSAYRASDGYTF.

The rearrangement links TRBV9 to TRBJ1-2, with unresolved D. Germline CDR1 reads SGDLS; CDR2 reads YYNGEE. Trimming shortened V by 0 bases and J by 4 bases, and 10 bases separated the two germline ends. The CDR3 runs 14 residues. CDR3 nucleotides: TGTGCCAGCAGCGTAGGTAATCCCAGCTATGGCTACACCTTC. Its protein is CASSVGNPSYGYTF.

The rearrangement joins TRBV7-9 to TRBJ1-3; TRBD1 agrees at 10 bases. With 1 base clipped from V and 3 bases from J, the junction kept 0 bases outside the gene matches. The germline CDR1 and CDR2 sequences are SEHNR and FQNEAQ (reference sequence). The CDR3 sequence is 15 residues long. The CDR3 protein is CASSLGTGGGNTIYF. The CDR3 DNA is TGTGCCAGCAGCTTAGGGACAGGGGGTGGAAACACCATATATTTT.

This chain joins TRBV7-2 and TRBJ2-1; TRBD1 aligns across 7 bases. The CDR3 extends over 13 amino acids. After removal of 6 bases from V and 5 bases from J, the junction contained 4 bases not matched to a gene. Looked up from germline, CDR1 is SGHTA and CDR2 is FQGNSA. CDR3 residues: CASRPTGNNEQFF. Written as DNA, the CDR3 is TGTGCCAGCAGACCGACAGGGAACAATGAGCAGTTCTTC.

V is TRBV7-9 and J is TRBJ2-5; 10 positions match TRBD2. Unmatched junction bases numbered 6, after V lost 4 bases and J lost 4 bases. This CDR3 has 15 amino acids. CDR1 and CDR2 (germline): SEHNR, FQNEAQ (reference sequence). The CDR3 is CASSSPVAGGETQYF. CDR3 nucleotides: TGTGCCAGCAGCTCCCCGGTAGCGGGAGGAGAGACCCAGTACTTC.

CDR3 sequence: CASSFPGQGAYEQYF. DNA for the CDR3: TGTGCCAGTAGTTTTCCGGGACAGGGGGCCTACGAGCAGTACTTC. This rearrangement joins TRBV19 to TRBJ2-7; 11 nucleotides agree with TRBD1. This CDR3 is 15 amino acids long. The germline V gene encodes CDR1 LNHDA and CDR2 SQIVND (reference sequence). The trim removed 5 bases at V and 2 bases at J, leaving 5 bases unmatched.

The V gene is TRBV2, the J gene TRBJ2-5; a possible D gene is TRBD1 (5 bases). With 1 base removed from V and 7 bases from J, the gap between germline ends came to 10 bases. The germline gives CDR1 SNHLY, CDR2 FYNNEI. The CDR3 is 13 amino acids. CDR3 sequence: CASSEVVRGTQYF. The CDR3 nucleotides are TGTGCCAGCAGTGAAGTGGTTAGGGGGACCCAGTACTTC.

The chain combines TRBV4-3 with TRBJ2-2, with 10 bases identical to TRBD2. This CDR3 region has 15 residues. CDR1 is LGHNA and CDR2 is YSLEER in the germline V gene. With 1 base clipped from V and 6 bases from J, the junction kept 2 bases outside the gene matches. CDR3 in DNA: TGCGCCAGCAGCCAAGCCCTAGCGGGAGCCGGGGAGCTGTTTTTT. It specifies CASSQALAGAGELFF.

The chain couples TRBV19 to TRBJ1-2; TRBD1 is a possible D gene (5 bases). The CDR3 has 15 amino acids. The germline V gene encodes CDR1 LNHDA and CDR2 SQIVND (reference sequence). V shed 7 bases and J shed 0 bases, with 15 bases lying between them. CDR3 nucleotide sequence: TGTGCCAGTATGGCTGGACAATCACCTAACTATGGCTACACCTTC. Its translation is CASMAGQSPNYGYTF.

The CDR3 nucleotides read TGTGCCAGCACCCCCCCCGGGTACACCGGGGAGCTGTTTTTT. Amino acid sequence: CASTPPGYTGELFF. The rearrangement links TRBV25-1 to TRBJ2-2, with no clear D. CDR3 length equals 14 residues. Trimming cost V 7 bases and J 3 bases, with 12 bases left between them. Germline values: CDR1 MGHDK, CDR2 SYGVNS.

This clone appeared a single time. The chain carries TRBV19 and TRBJ2-7; 8 nucleotides line up with TRBD1. The V and J ends lost 3 bases and 2 bases, in that order; junction bases with no gene match: 6. The CDR3 is 15 amino acids. Germline values: CDR1 LNHDA, CDR2 SQIVND (reference sequence). CDR3 coding DNA: TGTGCCAGTAGTATGGACAGGGATGCGCCCTACGAGCAGTACTTC. The encoded protein is CASSMDRDAPYEQYF.